These 20 T cell receptor beta chains came from one sample sequenced in a study of cytomegalovirus exposure and HLA in healthy donors. The PCR employed 60 Vbeta primers together with 13 Jbeta primers. TCRdb's table, derived via immunoSEQ multiplex PCR, lists solely in-frame clones and lacks some. The repertoire holds about 240,000 clones, with over 75% as singletons. Sequencing used PBMCs. These receptors all come from a boy between 5 and 17 years old in good health and CMV-seronegative.

This clone was seen just once. In DNA form, the CDR3 reads TGTGCCAGCAGTTCAGGACAATATAGCAATCAGCCCCAGCATTTT. As protein: CASSSGQYSNQPQHF. The chain links TRBV27 to TRBJ1-5; perhaps TRBD1 as D (5 bases). The CDR3 contains 15 residues. Trimming took 4 bases from V and 0 from J, leaving 10 bases between them. The germline gives CDR1 MNHEY, CDR2 SMNVEV (reference sequence).

The chain has TRBV27 and TRBJ2-2, with 8 bases aligning to TRBD2. V was pared by 5 bases and J by 6 bases, with 8 bases of the junction left unmatched. Germline loops: CDR1 MNHEY, CDR2 SMNVEV (reference sequence). The CDR3 has 15 amino acids. The CDR3 sequence: CASSISGTRPGELFF. DNA for the CDR3: TGTGCCAGCAGTATTAGCGGGACCCGCCCCGGGGAGCTGTTTTTT.

V and J are TRBV5-1 and TRBJ2-1, with 9 bases matching TRBD1. The J segment lost 10 bases and the V segment lost 4 bases, leaving 6 bases of the junction unmatched. The CDR3 totals 13 residues. CDR1 and CDR2 (germline): SGHRS, YFSETQ. This chain's CDR3 is CASSIQTGGEQFF. The CDR3 bases are TGCGCCAGCAGCATACAGACAGGGGGAGAGCAGTTCTTC.

A remark on this clone: Other DNA variants within this sample encode the same CDR3. The chain recombines TRBV2 with TRBJ2-3; 10 nucleotides agree with TRBD1. This CDR3 comprises 16 residues. Trimming at V came to 6 bases and at J to 1 base, leaving 7 bases not matched to a gene. Germline V gene lookup returns CDR1 SNHLY and CDR2 FYNNEI. The CDR3 spells CASRPTGGRGTDTQYF. The CDR3 region has the DNA TGTGCCAGCAGGCCGACAGGGGGCCGGGGCACAGATACGCAGTATTTT.

This chain links TRBV5-1 with TRBJ2-1; 16 bases align to TRBD2. Germline-derived CDR1 and CDR2 are SGHRS and YFSETQ. The CDR3 sequence is 17 residues long. J lost 1 base, V lost 4 bases, and 2 bases had no gene match. The DNA for the CDR3 is TGCGCCAGCAGCGGGACTAGCGGGAGGGTTTCCTACAATGAGCAGTTCTTC. It encodes CASSGTSGRVSYNEQFF.

The chain carries TRBV5-5 and TRBJ2-7; D is unresolved. Germline loops: CDR1 SGHKS, CDR2 YYEKEE (reference sequence). V lost 0 bases and J 6 bases, leaving 13 bases between the germline ends. This CDR3 comprises 14 residues. The CDR3 sequence: CASSLDPAPSEQYF. In nucleotides, the CDR3 is TGTGCCAGCAGCTTGGATCCCGCCCCGAGCGAGCAGTACTTC.

The CDR3, as DNA: TGTGCCATCAGGACGGACGGGGAAGGGACCCAGTACTTC. This sequence encodes CAIRTDGEGTQYF. The chain has TRBV10-3 and TRBJ2-5; maybe TRBD2 (5 bases). V was pared by 6 bases and J by 7 bases, with 15 bases between. Germline CDR1 reads ENHRY; CDR2 reads SYGVKD. This CDR3 contains 13 residues.

With respect to this clone: Distinct nucleotide sequences in the sample also encode this CDR3. CDR3 sequence: CASSLAAGGEKLFF. The CDR3 nucleotides read TGCGCCAGCAGCTTGGCGGCGGGTGGGGAAAAACTGTTTTTT. V usage is TRBV5-1 and J usage is TRBJ1-4, with D hard to call. The V end lost 0 bases, the J end lost 8 bases, and 11 bases lay between the germline ends. The CDR3 sequence is 14 residues long. Germline V gene sequence: CDR1 SGHRS, CDR2 YFSETQ.

The rearrangement uses TRBV7-2 and TRBJ1-2; 11 bases match TRBD1. The V and J ends lost 5 bases and 4 bases, in that order; junction bases with no gene match: 6. The CDR3 is 15 residues long. The germline gives CDR1 SGHTA, CDR2 FQGNSA. The chain's CDR3 is CASSRWTGGGYGYTF. Written as DNA, the CDR3 is TGTGCCAGCAGCCGGTGGACAGGGGGCGGCTATGGCTACACCTTC.

This clone was detected only a few times. The V and J genes are TRBV30 and TRBJ1-2, with D uncertain. Germline CDR1 GTSNPN, CDR2 SVGIG (reference sequence). The CDR3 covers 15 residues. Trimming removed 0 bases from V and 1 base from J, with 12 bases in between. The CDR3 DNA sequence: TGTGCCTGGAGTGTACGGGGTTTCCTTAACTATGGCTACACCTTC. Translating gives CAWSVRGFLNYGYTF.

This chain links TRBV5-6 with TRBJ1-1; TRBD1 matches at 11 bases. The CDR3 covers 16 residues. V lost 4 bases to trimming and J lost 0 bases; unmatched junction nucleotides: 5. Germline V gives CDR1 SGHDT, CDR2 YYEEEE. The CDR3 loop reads CASSTDRGRLNTEAFF. DNA for the CDR3: TGTGCCAGCAGCACGGACAGGGGGCGCTTGAACACTGAAGCTTTCTTT.

The V and J genes are TRBV6-1 and TRBJ2-2; tentative D call: TRBD1 (5 bases). Per the germline V gene, CDR1 is MNHNS and CDR2 is SASEGT. The germline V and J ends were trimmed by 8 bases and 5 bases, with 15 bases remaining between them. The CDR3 sequence is 14 residues long. The CDR3 protein is CASLQGARTGELFF. In nucleotides, the CDR3 is TGTGCCAGCCTTCAAGGGGCGAGGACCGGGGAGCTGTTTTTT.

CDR3 DNA sequence: TGTGCCAGCAGCTTAACCGTCGGACAGGGGGCGGCCGCTTTCTTT. Protein sequence: CASSLTVGQGAAAFF. The V and J genes are TRBV11-2 and TRBJ1-1; TRBD1 matches at 11 bases. Germline V gene lookup returns CDR1 SGHAT and CDR2 FQNNGV. This CDR3 contains 15 residues. V lost 2 bases to trimming and J lost 11 bases; unmatched junction nucleotides: 10.

For the CDR3, the DNA is TGTGCCAGCAGCTTAGCCGGGACAGGGGCCTCCCATAGCAATCAGCCCCAGCATTTT. This encodes CASSLAGTGASHSNQPQHF. The chain uses TRBV7-9 and TRBJ1-5, with 10 bases identical to TRBD1. The CDR3 is 19 residues long. J gave up 0 bases and V 0 bases, and 8 bases lay outside the gene matches. Germline assignment: CDR1 SEHNR and CDR2 FQNEAQ (reference sequence).

This rearrangement joins TRBV30 to TRBJ1-6, with 10 nucleotides matching TRBD1. The germline V gene has CDR1 GTSNPN and CDR2 SVGIG (reference sequence). With 7 bases clipped from V and 7 bases from J, the junction kept 4 bases outside the gene matches. The CDR3 consists of 13 residues. The CDR3 protein is CASGQGDNSPLHF. CDR3 sequence (DNA): TGTGCCTCAGGACAGGGGGACAATTCACCCCTCCACTTT.

This clone was observed a single time. The genes are TRBV7-2 and TRBJ1-2; TRBD1 matches at 7 bases. V lost 2 bases, J lost 1 base, and 10 bases stayed unmatched. The CDR3 has 17 amino acids. The germline gives CDR1 SGHTA, CDR2 FQGNSA. The CDR3 spells CASSLRLQGELNYGYTF. CDR3 sequence (DNA): TGTGCCAGCAGCTTACGTTTGCAGGGGGAACTTAACTATGGCTACACCTTC. Filled out from reference TRBV7-2 and TRBJ1-2, the complete variable domain reads GAGVSQSPSNKVTEKGKDVELRCDPISGHTALYWYRQSLGQGLEFLIYFQGNSAPDKSGLPSDRFSAERTGGSVSTLTIQRTQQEDSAVYLCASSLRLQGELNYGYTFGSGTRLTVV.

This chain links TRBV11-2 with TRBJ1-5; 9 bases are shared with TRBD1. V lost 1 base, J lost 5 bases, and 6 bases stayed unmatched. The CDR3 is made up of 16 amino acids. CDR1 SGHAT and CDR2 FQNNGV come from the germline V gene. CDR3 residues: CASSLGGTGRYQPQHF. The DNA of the CDR3 is TGTGCCAGCAGCTTAGGTGGGACAGGGAGGTATCAGCCCCAGCATTTT.

The genes are TRBV5-4 and TRBJ2-1, with TRBD2 matching over 7 bases. Germline lookup yields CDR1 SGHNT and CDR2 YYREEE (reference sequence). The CDR3 has 15 residues. Losses at the gene ends were 0 bases for V and 4 bases for J; bases not matched to a gene: 4. The CDR3 here is CASSLGLAVYNEQFF. The CDR3 region has the DNA TGTGCCAGCAGCTTGGGCCTAGCGGTTTACAATGAGCAGTTCTTC. The full variable domain, rest sourced from reference TRBV5-4 and TRBJ2-1, is ETGVTQSPTHLIKTRGQQVTLRCSSQSGHNTVSWYQQALGQGPQFIFQYYREEENGRGNFPPRFSGLQFPNYSSELNVNALELDDSALYLCASSLGLAVYNEQFFGPGTRLTVL.

The rearrangement joins TRBV25-1 to TRBJ2-7; the D gene is possibly TRBD1 (5 bases). From germline, CDR1 is MGHDK and CDR2 SYGVNS. V was trimmed by 7 bases and J by 4 bases, leaving 17 bases between them. There are 14 residues in the CDR3. CDR3 residues: CASTPHGAGYEQYF. For the CDR3, the DNA is TGTGCCAGCACTCCTCATGGGGCTGGTTACGAGCAGTACTTC.

The chain combines TRBV2 with TRBJ2-7; D unresolved. Germline CDR1 and CDR2: SNHLY and FYNNEI. V lost 3 bases to trimming and J lost 1 base, with 10 bases between them. The CDR3 is made up of 14 amino acids. The CDR3 loop reads CASSDQDNSYEQYF. For the CDR3, the DNA is TGTGCCAGCAGTGACCAGGATAATTCCTACGAGCAGTACTTC.